This TCR beta chain was captured in a study of metastatic and nonmetastatic thyroid tumors. Turning to the study itself: A comparison of repertoires was made across blood and tumor or nodule tissue from malignant and benign thyroid patients.

Not a single patient had been given any form of treatment at any point before undergoing thyroid surgery. This clone appeared many times. The CDR3 runs 16 residues. The V end was cut by 5 bases, the J end by 2 bases, with 16 bases between. TCRdb re-called clones from the PCR reads using MiXCR. Of roughly 59,000 clones listed, roughly 17% are singletons. This rearrangement joins TRBV12-3 or TRBV12-4 to TRBJ1-3; a possible D gene is TRBD1 (6 bases). This sequence originates from a male donor with papillary thyroid cancer or a benign thyroid nodule (not recorded which). Some clones in this sample may be carry-over from other donors' samples. Sequenced: blood. CDR3 coding DNA: TGTGCCAGCAGTAGCGGACAGATAAAGACTGGAAACACCATATATTTT. This sequence encodes CASSSGQIKTGNTIYF.